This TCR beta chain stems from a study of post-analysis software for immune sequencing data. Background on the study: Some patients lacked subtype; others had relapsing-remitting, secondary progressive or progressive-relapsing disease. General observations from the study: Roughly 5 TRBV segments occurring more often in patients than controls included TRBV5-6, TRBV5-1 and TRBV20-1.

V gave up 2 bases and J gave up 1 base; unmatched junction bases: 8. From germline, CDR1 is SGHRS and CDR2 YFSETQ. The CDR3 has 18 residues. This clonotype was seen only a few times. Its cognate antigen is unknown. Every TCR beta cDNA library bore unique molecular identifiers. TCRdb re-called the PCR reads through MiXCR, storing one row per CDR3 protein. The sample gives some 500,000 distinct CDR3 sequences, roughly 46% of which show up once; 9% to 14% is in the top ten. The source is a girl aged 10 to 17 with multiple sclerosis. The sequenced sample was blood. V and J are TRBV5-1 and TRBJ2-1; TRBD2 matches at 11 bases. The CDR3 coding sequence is TGCGCCAGCAGCTTCACTAGCGGGAGCCGGGGGTCCTACAATGAGCAGTTCTTC. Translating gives CASSFTSGSRGSYNEQFF.